A selection of T cell receptor beta chains follows, all from one sample in a study of cytomegalovirus exposure and HLA in healthy donors. TCRdb's table, derived via immunoSEQ multiplex PCR, lists solely in-frame clones and lacks some. The top ten hold roughly 2% of the sample, which has 250,000 to 300,000 clones, about 83% seen once. Sequencing was done on a sample of PBMCs. The receptors stem from a woman in her 40s in good health and CMV-seropositive. Each CDR3 is given with its conserved first and last residue. The D gene is left open where the match is weak. Clone size is given for some rows only: seen once, a few or many times, or a class if the clone is expanded.

J | V | size | length | D | CDR3 | DNA
TRBJ1-2 | TRBV30 | NA | 16 | NA | CASLAGEEVSNYGYTF | TGTGCCTCCCTCGCGGGGGAGGAAGTTTCTAACTATGGCTACACCTTC
TRBJ1-1 | TRBV7-9 | NA | 17 | NA | CASSLGIAGLMNTEAFF | TGTGCCAGCAGCCTCGGGATTGCGGGGCTTATGAACACTGAAGCTTTCTTT
TRBJ1-5 | TRBV28 | NA | 14 | NA | CASRSGLYNQPQHF | TGTGCCAGCAGGTCAGGGCTTTACAATCAGCCCCAGCATTTT
TRBJ2-5 | TRBV11-1 | once | 15 | NA | CASSLGGQGRETQYF | TGTGCCAGCAGCTTAGGCGGCCAGGGAAGGGAGACCCAGTACTTC
TRBJ2-1 | TRBV6-6 | NA | 15 | TRBD2 | CASSFLSGNNNEQFF | TGTGCCAGCAGTTTCCTTAGCGGGAATAACAATGAGCAGTTCTTC
TRBJ1-5 | TRBV25-1 | NA | 12 | NA | CASRQGNQPQHF | TGTGCCAGCAGACAGGGCAATCAGCCCCAGCATTTT
TRBJ1-4 | TRBV7-9 | NA | 14 | NA | CASSAPDNNEKLFF | TGTGCCAGCAGCGCGCCCGACAACAATGAAAAACTGTTTTTT
TRBJ2-7 | TRBV6-5 | NA | 14 | TRBD2 | CASSYERGWYEQYF | TGTGCCAGCAGTTATGAGCGGGGGTGGTACGAGCAGTACTTC
TRBJ2-5 | TRBV15 | NA | 14 | NA | CATSRDVGAETQYF | TGTGCCACCAGCAGAGATGTGGGGGCGGAGACCCAGTACTTC
TRBJ2-1 | TRBV7-8 | few | 16 | TRBD2 | CASSLARALAANEQFF | TGTGCCAGCAGCTTAGCGCGGGCACTAGCGGCTAATGAGCAGTTCTTC
TRBJ2-5 | TRBV5-1 | NA | 15 | TRBD2 | CASSSTSGRGETQYF | TGCGCCAGCAGCTCGACTAGCGGGAGAGGAGAGACCCAGTACTTC
TRBJ2-7 | TRBV18 | NA | 15 | NA | CASSLGSLSSYEQYF | TGTGCCAGCTCCCTGGGCAGCCTGAGCTCCTACGAGCAGTACTTC
TRBJ2-3 | TRBV5-1 | NA | 15 | TRBD1 | CASSSTGGVIDTQYF | TGCGCCAGCAGCTCGACAGGGGGCGTAATAGATACGCAGTATTTT
TRBJ2-1 | TRBV4-3 | NA | 15 | TRBD2 | CASTQGLANNNEQFF | TGCGCCAGCACCCAGGGACTAGCGAATAACAATGAGCAGTTCTTC
TRBJ2-2 | TRBV19 | NA | 19 | NA | CASSILRTGSGRNTGELFF | TGTGCCAGTAGTATACTTCGCACGGGGTCCGGGAGGAACACCGGGGAGCTGTTTTTT
TRBJ1-5 | TRBV25-1 | NA | 13 | TRBD1 | CASSTGVNQPQHF | TGTGCCAGCAGCACAGGGGTTAATCAGCCCCAGCATTTT
TRBJ2-5 | TRBV9 | NA | 14 | TRBD2 | CASNRAGGRETQYF | TGTGCCAGCAATCGGGCGGGAGGAAGGGAGACCCAGTACTTC
TRBJ1-1 | TRBV30 | NA | 12 | NA | CAWSVTGDGAFF | TGTGCCTGGAGTGTGACAGGCGACGGAGCTTTCTTT
TRBJ2-1 | TRBV4-1 | NA | 19 | TRBD2 | CASSQEASGQPSSYNEQFF | TGCGCCAGCAGCCAAGAGGCTAGCGGGCAACCGAGCTCCTACAATGAGCAGTTCTTC
TRBJ2-1 | TRBV9 | NA | 15 | TRBD2 | CASTPGTSGIGEQFF | TGTGCCAGCACGCCCGGGACTAGCGGGATTGGTGAGCAGTTCTTC
TRBJ2-5 | TRBV7-9 | NA | 18 | TRBD2 | CASSLVASGIGAEETQYF | TGTGCCAGCAGCTTAGTGGCTAGCGGGATAGGGGCGGAAGAGACCCAGTACTTC
TRBJ1-1 | TRBV4-1 | few | 14 | NA | CASSQDRTDTEAFF | TGCGCCAGCAGCCAAGATCGTACGGACACTGAAGCTTTCTTT
TRBJ1-1 | TRBV2 | NA | 12 | NA | CASIRAGTEAFF | TGTGCCAGCATTCGGGCGGGCACTGAAGCTTTCTTT
TRBJ2-6 | TRBV15 | NA | 17 | NA | CATSRDPRLAGANVLTF | TGTGCCACCAGCAGAGATCCGAGGTTGGCTGGGGCCAACGTCCTGACTTTC
TRBJ2-7 | TRBV28 | NA | 14 | TRBD2 | CASSPSGRAYEQYF | TGTGCCAGCAGCCCTAGCGGGAGGGCCTACGAGCAGTACTTC
TRBJ1-1 | TRBV29-1 | NA | 13 | NA | CSVEDHPGAEAFF | TGCAGCGTTGAAGATCACCCCGGGGCTGAAGCTTTCTTT
TRBJ2-1 | TRBV7-8 | NA | 17 | NA | CASSLWAAPSSYNEQFF | TGTGCCAGCAGCTTGTGGGCCGCCCCCAGCTCCTACAATGAGCAGTTCTTC
TRBJ2-2 | TRBV28 | NA | 16 | TRBD1 | CASSPIGTGLGGELFF | TGTGCCAGCAGTCCGATAGGGACAGGGTTAGGCGGGGAGCTGTTTTTT
TRBJ2-1 | TRBV28 | NA | 15 | TRBD2 | CASRKGTSGRNEQFF | TGTGCCAGCAGAAAAGGGACTAGCGGGAGGAATGAGCAGTTCTTC